The clone carrying this T cell receptor (beta chain) was recorded a few times. Its matching antigen is unknown. This specimen comes from a study of CD8 T cells in ankylosing spondylitis. With 5 bases clipped from V and 2 bases from J, the junction kept 18 bases outside the gene matches. CDR3 size: 19 residues. Germline CDR1 SGHVS, CDR2 FQNEAQ. Quantitative 5'-RACE with molecular barcodes generated TCR beta libraries. From the 5' RACE reads, TCRdb called clonotypes with MiXCR, one entry per CDR3 protein. The sample consists of about 260,000 distinct CDR3 sequences, roughly 20% of them appearing once. Broader study findings: Prior literature has documented some motif variants in synovial fluid and blood from reactive arthritis. Apparently characteristic of ankylosing spondylitis blood was a TCR beta motif (fewer than 10 highly homologous variants). According to the report, clones linked to the disease were significantly enriched in matched synovial fluid samples taken from ankylosing spondylitis patients.

The sequencing sample was made of blood, either unsorted or a sorted T cell fraction (not recorded which). V is TRBV7-8 and J is TRBJ2-1; TRBD1 agrees at 7 bases. The sequence came from a male donor with ankylosing spondylitis or in good health (not recorded which). The CDR3 DNA is TGTGCCAGCAGCACTACCCGCGACAGGGTAAATACAGCCTACAATGAGCAGTTCTTC. It is translated as CASSTTRDRVNTAYNEQFF.